This T cell receptor beta chain was sequenced in a study of shared clonotypes between healthy human individuals. Memory CD4+ cells were the fraction left after CD45RA+ naive selection. The V gene end was trimmed by 0 bases and the J gene end by 6 bases; junction bases not matched to a gene: 8. The CDR3 totals 15 residues. Germline V gene lookup returns CDR1 MNHNY and CDR2 SVGAGI (reference sequence). The authors split each subset's genomic DNA evenly across several immunoSEQ plates. The method was immunoSEQ multiplex PCR; TCRdb's version includes in-frame clones alone and lacks a portion of them. Of about 2 million clones listed, roughly 96% are singletons.

The V call is TRBV6-6, the J call TRBJ2-7, with 7 bases lining up with TRBD1. The TCR comes from a young man in good health. Sequencing was carried out using naive CD4+ T cells sorted from blood. As for subset: CD45RA+ positively selected. The CDR3 DNA sequence: TGTGCCAGCAGTTACTCGCACGTAGGGGGCGGCGAGCAGTACTTC. It specifies CASSYSHVGGGEQYF.